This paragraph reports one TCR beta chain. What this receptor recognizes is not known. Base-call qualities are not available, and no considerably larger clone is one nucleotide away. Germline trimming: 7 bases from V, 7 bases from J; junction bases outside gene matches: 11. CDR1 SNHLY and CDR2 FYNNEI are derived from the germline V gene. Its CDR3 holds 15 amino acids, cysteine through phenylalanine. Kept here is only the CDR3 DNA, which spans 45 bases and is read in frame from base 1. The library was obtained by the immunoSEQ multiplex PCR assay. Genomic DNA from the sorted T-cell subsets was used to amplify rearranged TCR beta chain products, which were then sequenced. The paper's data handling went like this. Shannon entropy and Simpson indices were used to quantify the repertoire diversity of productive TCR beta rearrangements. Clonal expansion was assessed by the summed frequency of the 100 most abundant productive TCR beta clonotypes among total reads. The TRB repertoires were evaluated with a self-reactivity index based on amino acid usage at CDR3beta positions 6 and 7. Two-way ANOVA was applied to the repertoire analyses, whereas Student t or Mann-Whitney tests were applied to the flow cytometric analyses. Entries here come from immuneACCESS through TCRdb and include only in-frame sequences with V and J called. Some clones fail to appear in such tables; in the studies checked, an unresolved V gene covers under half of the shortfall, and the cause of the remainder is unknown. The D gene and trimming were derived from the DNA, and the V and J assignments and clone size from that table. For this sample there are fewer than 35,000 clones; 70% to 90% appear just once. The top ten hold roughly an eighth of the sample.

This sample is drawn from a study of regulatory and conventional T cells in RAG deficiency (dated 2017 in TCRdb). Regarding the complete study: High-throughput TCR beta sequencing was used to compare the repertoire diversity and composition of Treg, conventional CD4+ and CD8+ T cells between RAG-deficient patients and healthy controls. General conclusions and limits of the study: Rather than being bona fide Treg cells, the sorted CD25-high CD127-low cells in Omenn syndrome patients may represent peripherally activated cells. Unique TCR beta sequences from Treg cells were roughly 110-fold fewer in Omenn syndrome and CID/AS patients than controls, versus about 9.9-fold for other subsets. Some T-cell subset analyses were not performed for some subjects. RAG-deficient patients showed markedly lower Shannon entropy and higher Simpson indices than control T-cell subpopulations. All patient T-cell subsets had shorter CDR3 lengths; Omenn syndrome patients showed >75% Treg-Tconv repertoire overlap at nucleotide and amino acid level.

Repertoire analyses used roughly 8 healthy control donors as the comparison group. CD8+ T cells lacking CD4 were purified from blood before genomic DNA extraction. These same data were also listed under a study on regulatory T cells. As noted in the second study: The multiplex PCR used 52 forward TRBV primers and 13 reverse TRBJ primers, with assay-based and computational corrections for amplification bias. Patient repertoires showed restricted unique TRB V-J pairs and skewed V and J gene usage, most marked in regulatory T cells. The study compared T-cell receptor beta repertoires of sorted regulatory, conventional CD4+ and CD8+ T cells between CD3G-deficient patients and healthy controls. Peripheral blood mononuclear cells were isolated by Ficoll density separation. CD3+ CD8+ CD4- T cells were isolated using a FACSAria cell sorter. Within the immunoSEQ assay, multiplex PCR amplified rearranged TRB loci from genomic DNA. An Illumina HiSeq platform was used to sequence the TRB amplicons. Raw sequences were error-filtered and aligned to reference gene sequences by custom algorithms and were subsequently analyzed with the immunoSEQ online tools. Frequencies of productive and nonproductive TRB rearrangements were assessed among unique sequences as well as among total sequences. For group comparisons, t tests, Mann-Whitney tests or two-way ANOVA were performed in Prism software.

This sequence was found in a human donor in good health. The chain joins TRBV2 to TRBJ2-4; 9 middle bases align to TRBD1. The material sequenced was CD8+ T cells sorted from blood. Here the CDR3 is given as CASKRTGARGNIQYF. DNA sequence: TGTGCCAGCAAACGGACAGGGGCCAGGGGGAACATTCAGTACTTC.